The next 10 T cell receptor beta chains were all read from a single sample in a study of T cell responses to AZD1222 COVID-19 vaccine. Assay used: immunoSEQ multiplex PCR; TCRdb lists only in-frame clones, some missing. Seen here are 100,000 to 120,000 clones, 70% to 90% observed once, and the top ten hold about 6.8%. Here the sequenced sample was peripheral blood, taken 28 days after the second AZD1222 dose. These receptors originate from an adult who received the AZD1222 COVID-19 vaccine.

The chain links TRBV28 to TRBJ1-4, with D possibly TRBD1 on 5 matching bases. Germline V lookup: CDR1 MDHEN, CDR2 SYDVKM. Trimming took 5 bases from V and 4 from J, leaving 11 bases between them. The CDR3 spans 14 residues. The CDR3 is CASSRGDGNEKLFF. The DNA of the CDR3 is TGTGCCAGCAGTAGAGGGGACGGTAATGAAAAACTGTTTTTT.

J is TRBJ2-1 and V is TRBV6-2 or TRBV6-3; D possibly uses TRBD1 or TRBD2 (5 bases each). With 2 bases removed from V and 6 bases from J, the gap between germline ends came to 17 bases. The CDR3 loop spans 16 amino acids. In germline, CDR1 is MNHEY, CDR2 SVGEGT. The CDR3 bases are TGTGCCAGCAGTTACACGGGGCCCCACTCCCCCAATGAGCAGTTCTTC. Its translation is CASSYTGPHSPNEQFF.

The chain has TRBV7-8 and TRBJ1-3; the D gene is possibly TRBD1 (5 bases). CDR3 length: 19 amino acids. Trimming took 7 bases from V and 0 from J, leaving 25 bases between them. Per the germline V gene, CDR1 is SGHVS and CDR2 is FQNEAQ. CDR3 sequence reads: CASIQREGLPQDSGNTIYF. The CDR3 DNA follows: TGTGCCAGCATCCAAAGGGAGGGGCTCCCCCAGGACTCTGGAAACACCATATATTTT.

This chain connects TRBV5-5 to TRBJ2-7; D ambiguous. Trimming stripped 2 bases from V and 7 bases from J, with 7 bases between. There are 11 residues in the CDR3. Germline V gene lookup returns CDR1 SGHKS and CDR2 YYEKEE (reference sequence). The chain's CDR3 is CASSLSREQYF. The CDR3 nucleotides read TGTGCCAGCAGCTTATCCCGAGAGCAGTACTTC.

The V call is TRBV11-3, the J call TRBJ2-2, with D perhaps matching TRBD1 (6 bases). CDR1 is SGHNT and CDR2 is YENEEA in the germline V gene. This CDR3 contains 14 residues. Trimming removed 5 bases at V and 1 base at J, with 8 bases between. The CDR3 region is CASSPRGNTGELFF. CDR3 DNA: TGTGCCAGCAGCCCCAGGGGGAACACCGGGGAGCTGTTTTTT.

The chain carries TRBV6-5 and TRBJ2-7; the D gene could be TRBD1 or TRBD2 (5 bases each). The CDR3 is made up of 13 amino acids. V shed 11 bases and J shed 6 bases, with 20 bases lying between them. Germline CDR1 MNHEY, CDR2 SVGAGI. In DNA, the CDR3 is TGTGCCGCACACAGCCGAGGGGATCGCGAGCAGTACTTC. It encodes CAAHSRGDREQYF.

The V and J genes are TRBV7-2 and TRBJ2-7; 7 bases line up with TRBD1. Germline values: CDR1 SGHTA, CDR2 FQGNSA. V was pared by 3 bases and J by 3 bases, with 8 bases of the junction left unmatched. The CDR3 totals 15 residues. CDR3 coding DNA: TGTGCCAGCAGCTTCACCGGGACAGAGGTCTACGAGCAGTACTTC. This translates into CASSFTGTEVYEQYF. Together with reference TRBV7-2 and TRBJ2-7, the CDR3 gives the full variable domain: GAGVSQSPSNKVTEKGKDVELRCDPISGHTALYWYRQSLGQGLEFLIYFQGNSAPDKSGLPSDRFSAERTGGSVSTLTIQRTQQEDSAVYLCASSFTGTEVYEQYFGPGTRLTVT.

The rearrangement joins TRBV24-1 to TRBJ2-1, with D possibly matching TRBD1 (6 bases). There are 14 residues in the CDR3. Germline lookup yields CDR1 KGHDR and CDR2 SFDVKD. The V gene lost 6 bases and the J gene lost 6 bases, with 14 bases spanning the gap. The CDR3 DNA reads as TGTGCCACCAGTAACGCGGACAGAGTCAATGAGCAGTTCTTC. Translated: CATSNADRVNEQFF.

The chain carries TRBV12-3 or TRBV12-4 and TRBJ2-2, with unresolved D. The CDR3 length is 11 residues. The V gene lost 6 bases and the J gene lost 4 bases, with 3 bases spanning the gap. The CDR3 bases are TGTGCCAGCAGCCGCACCGGGGAGCTGTTTTTT. As protein: CASSRTGELFF.

This chain links TRBV24-1 with TRBJ1-2; D remains unclear. The germline V gene encodes CDR1 KGHDR and CDR2 SFDVKD. The CDR3 runs to 22 residues. The germline V and J ends were trimmed by 4 bases and 8 bases, with 40 bases remaining between them. The CDR3 reads CATSDDPRTGLKTTLCFHGYTF. The CDR3 region has the DNA TGTGCCACCAGTGACGACCCCCGTACTGGACTGAAGACTACCCTATGTTTCCACGGCTACACCTTC.